This T cell receptor (beta chain) originates from a study of post-analysis software for immune sequencing data. The CDR3 sequence is 16 residues long. The V gene end was trimmed by 4 bases and the J gene end by 1 base; junction bases not matched to a gene: 5. Germline values: CDR1 SQVTM, CDR2 ANQGSEA. General study results and limits: TRBV segments more frequent in patients than in controls numbered a few and included TRBV5-6, TRBV5-1 and TRBV20-1.

Carried by the TCR beta cDNA libraries were unique molecular identifiers. TCRdb analysed the PCR reads with MiXCR anew, one entry per CDR3 protein. Here the sample spans roughly 600,000 distinct CDR3 sequences, about 40% being singletons. To note about this clonotype: Its target is not known.

The genes are TRBV29-1 and TRBJ2-1; TRBD2 aligns across 12 bases. Source material: blood. The receptor comes from a girl aged 5 to 17 with multiple sclerosis. Here the CDR3 DNA reads TGCAGCGTTGGAGCGACTAGCGGGAGTTCCTACAATGAGCAGTTCTTC. Translated: CSVGATSGSSYNEQFF.